This T cell receptor beta chain is from a study of OX40 agonist ivuxolimab in advanced cancers. In the study overall: Patients were infused with ivuxolimab every 2 weeks at 0.01 to 10 mg/kg. Cohort: approximately 83% men, mean age approximately 64, aged roughly 20 to 79. Hepatocellular carcinoma, melanoma, renal cell or head and neck cancer occurred in dose-escalation patients.

Profiling relied on immunoSEQ multiplex PCR, and the TCRdb table lists in-frame clones only, not all of them. The sample lists 71,000 or so clones; over 85% were seen once. Germline V gene lookup returns CDR1 SGDLS and CDR2 YYNGEE. The CDR3 extends over 15 amino acids. V dropped 0 bases and J dropped 2; count of bases not matched to a gene: 4. This receptor was identified in an adult with an advanced solid tumor such as melanoma, head and neck, liver or kidney cancer. This specimen was CD4+ or CD8+ T cells sorted from blood, taken in a trial of the OX40 agonist ivuxolimab. V gene TRBV9 combines with J gene TRBJ1-2, with 7 bases identical to TRBD1. The DNA of the CDR3 is TGTGCCAGCAGCGTAGGGGTAGGGGGCAACTATGGCTACACCTTC. Protein: CASSVGVGGNYGYTF.